A single sample gave rise to the 23 T cell receptor beta chains below, sequenced in a study of radiotherapy plus CTLA-4 blockade in lung cancer. Assay: immunoSEQ multiplex PCR; the TCRdb copy retains only in-frame clones and omits some. Seen here are 85,000 to 90,000 clones, around 84% observed once, and the top ten hold over 15%. The sample here was peripheral blood, taken from a patient treated with radiotherapy plus ipilimumab. These receptors all come from a human donor with non-small cell lung cancer that progressed on radiotherapy plus ipilimumab.

The rearrangement joins TRBV7-6 to TRBJ2-7; 9 nucleotides match TRBD1. The CDR3 is 14 amino acids. The V and J ends lost 5 bases and 3 bases, in that order; junction bases with no gene match: 5. Germline V gene data show CDR1 as SGHVS and CDR2 as FNYEAQ. CDR3 protein: CASSPGQGGYEQYF. The CDR3 DNA sequence: TGTGCCAGCAGCCCGGGACAGGGAGGCTACGAGCAGTACTTC.

This clone has only a few counts. The chain links TRBV10-3 to TRBJ1-1; D unresolved. V lost 7 bases, J lost 0 bases, and 6 bases lay in between. Germline V gene data show CDR1 as ENHRY and CDR2 as SYGVKD. This CDR3 has 12 residues. In nucleotides, the CDR3 is TGTGCCATCAAGGAGTTGAACACTGAAGCTTTCTTT. This gives the protein CAIKELNTEAFF.

The chain couples TRBV9 to TRBJ1-1, with D possibly TRBD1 on 6 matching bases. Germline loops: CDR1 SGDLS, CDR2 YYNGEE. V was shortened by 0 bases and J by 5 bases, with 14 bases between the two germline ends. There are 15 residues in the CDR3. CDR3 sequence reads: CASSVDGRGKTEAFF. Written as DNA, the CDR3 is TGTGCCAGCAGCGTAGATGGCAGGGGAAAAACTGAAGCTTTCTTT.

This clone was observed a few times. The CDR3 DNA reads TGTGCCATCAGTACCCGGGACGTCGGGTCCAGTGAGCAGTTCTTC. It codes for CAISTRDVGSSEQFF. The chain couples TRBV10-3 to TRBJ2-1; D possibly uses TRBD1 or TRBD2 (5 bases each). The CDR3 has 15 residues. CDR1 and CDR2 (germline): ENHRY, SYGVKD. The ends were cut back, 5 bases at V and 9 bases at J, with 20 bases in the middle.

This clone was picked up one time. The V and J genes are TRBV6-4 and TRBJ2-3; 8 nucleotides agree with TRBD2. This CDR3 has 14 amino acids. Germline CDR1 MRHNA, CDR2 SNTAGT. Losses at the gene ends were 8 bases for V and 6 bases for J; bases not matched to a gene: 10. CDR3 region: CASATSGGGDTQYF. In nucleotides, the CDR3 is TGTGCCAGCGCAACTAGCGGAGGGGGGGATACGCAGTATTTT.

The rearrangement joins TRBV15 to TRBJ1-5; D perhaps matches TRBD1 (6 bases). The CDR3 extends over 18 amino acids. The germline V and J ends were trimmed by 5 bases and 2 bases, with 22 bases remaining between them. Per germline, CDR1 LNHNV and CDR2 YYDKDF (reference sequence). The CDR3 protein is CATSVVGGAKGGNQPQHF. The CDR3 DNA is TGTGCCACCAGCGTTGTTGGGGGCGCGAAGGGCGGCAATCAGCCCCAGCATTTT.

V is TRBV5-1 and J is TRBJ2-3, with D possibly TRBD2 on 7 matching bases. The CDR3 is 16 amino acids. With 3 bases removed from V and 0 bases from J, the gap between germline ends came to 14 bases. The V gene's germline CDR1 is SGHRS and CDR2 YFSETQ. The CDR3 DNA follows: TGCGCCAGCAGCTCGAGGGGGGGCCCTAGCACAGATACGCAGTATTTT. Translation: CASSSRGGPSTDTQYF.

The CDR3 region has the DNA TGTGCCAGCACCCCCGGTGGAGGCAATCAGCCCCAGCATTTT. The encoded protein is CASTPGGGNQPQHF. This sequence joins TRBV28 and TRBJ1-5; D is unresolved. The CDR3 extends over 14 amino acids. V gave up 7 bases and J gave up 2 bases, with 12 bases separating them. Germline lookup yields CDR1 MDHEN and CDR2 SYDVKM.

V is TRBV9 and J is TRBJ2-1, with 9 nucleotides matching TRBD2. V gave up 4 bases and J gave up 4 bases; unmatched junction bases: 6. The germline gives CDR1 SGDLS, CDR2 YYNGEE. This CDR3 is 15 amino acids long. CDR3 region: CASSISGGVYNEQFF. DNA for the CDR3: TGTGCCAGCAGCATTAGCGGGGGAGTGTACAATGAGCAGTTCTTC.

A single count supports this clone. V gene TRBV5-1 combines with J gene TRBJ2-6; TRBD2 might be the D (5 bases). This CDR3 contains 15 residues. The V and J ends lost 3 bases and 3 bases respectively, with 10 bases between them. CDR1 is SGHRS and CDR2 is YFSETQ in the germline V gene. The CDR3 nucleotides are TGCGCCAGCAGCTCCGGGAATAGTGGGGCCAACGTCCTGACTTTC. Protein sequence: CASSSGNSGANVLTF.

This clone has a single count. V and J are TRBV18 and TRBJ1-2; weak D call: TRBD1 (5 bases). Trimming stripped 2 bases from V and 3 bases from J, with 13 bases between. The CDR3 totals 15 residues. Germline CDR1 KGHSH, CDR2 LQKENI. CDR3 sequence reads: CASSPDSRLYYGYTF. The CDR3 nucleotides read TGTGCCAGCTCACCAGACAGCCGCCTCTACTATGGCTACACCTTC.

This sequence joins TRBV5-1 and TRBJ2-1; 9 bases are shared with TRBD2. The trim removed 2 bases at V and 6 bases at J, leaving 9 bases unmatched. The CDR3 has 16 residues. Germline CDR1 and CDR2: SGHRS and YFSETQ. The CDR3 reads CASSFSGASGTNEQFF. The CDR3 coding sequence is TGCGCCAGCAGCTTTTCTGGGGCTAGCGGGACCAATGAGCAGTTCTTC.

J is TRBJ2-3 and V is TRBV19; D uncertain. Looked up from germline, CDR1 is LNHDA and CDR2 is SQIVND (reference sequence). CDR3 length: 13 amino acids. V shed 11 bases and J shed 4 bases, with 16 bases lying between them. The CDR3 reads CASAVGQPDTQYF. For the CDR3, the DNA is TGTGCCTCCGCTGTAGGGCAGCCAGATACGCAGTATTTT.

This chain uses TRBV5-4 with TRBJ1-2; 8 bases align to TRBD1. The CDR3 contains 16 residues. Trimming took 0 bases from V and 0 from J; bases not matched to a gene: 4. Germline V gene data show CDR1 as SGHNT and CDR2 as YYREEE (reference sequence). The CDR3 nucleotides read TGTGCCAGCAGCTTGGAGGGACAGGCAGCTAACTATGGCTACACCTTC. Translating it yields CASSLEGQAANYGYTF.

This clone appeared a few times. The V gene is TRBV6-1, the J gene TRBJ2-7, with 10 bases matching TRBD1. Per germline, CDR1 MNHNS and CDR2 SASEGT. Trimming removed 5 bases from V and 6 bases from J; junction bases left unmatched: 10. This CDR3 is built from 15 residues. The CDR3 reads CASSRMGQGFSEQYF. In DNA, the CDR3 is TGTGCCAGCAGTAGGATGGGACAGGGGTTTAGCGAGCAGTACTTC.

The V call is TRBV25-1, the J call TRBJ2-4, with D unresolved. Germline V gene sequence: CDR1 MGHDK, CDR2 SYGVNS. The V end lost 3 bases, the J end lost 3 bases, and 9 bases lay between the germline ends. The CDR3 consists of 14 residues. The CDR3 DNA is TGTGCCAGCAGTGAGACCGGCTTCAAAAACATTCAGTACTTC. Translating it yields CASSETGFKNIQYF.

The rearrangement links TRBV4-2 to TRBJ1-2; TRBD1 matches at 9 bases. The trim removed 4 bases at V and 4 bases at J, leaving 10 bases unmatched. Germline V gives CDR1 LGHNA, CDR2 YNFKEQ. The CDR3 runs to 16 residues. Here the CDR3 reads CASSPEQGAAIYGYTF. The CDR3 DNA reads TGTGCCAGCAGCCCCGAACAGGGGGCAGCGATCTATGGCTACACCTTC.

This rearrangement joins TRBV7-8 to TRBJ2-7, with TRBD1 matching 10 bases. Trimming removed 2 bases from V and 0 bases from J; junction bases left unmatched: 10. The CDR3 totals 18 residues. Germline-derived CDR1 and CDR2 are SGHVS and FQNEAQ. CDR3 residues: CASSLTPSRTGGSYEQYF. The CDR3 bases are TGTGCCAGCAGCTTAACCCCGAGTCGGACAGGGGGCTCCTACGAGCAGTACTTC.

The V and J genes are TRBV23-1 and TRBJ2-7, with 7 positions matching TRBD2. TRBV23-1 is known as an ORF, though its function is uncertain. J lost 6 bases, V lost 3 bases, and 8 bases had no gene match. CDR3 length: 14 amino acids. The CDR3 sequence is CASSHAGGGSEQYF. The CDR3 nucleotides are TGCGCCAGCAGTCACGCTGGGGGGGGGTCCGAGCAGTACTTC.

The chain recombines TRBV6-5 with TRBJ2-1, with TRBD2 identical over 9 bases. CDR3 length equals 15 residues. With V trimmed by 8 bases and J by 8 bases, 13 bases remained unmatched. Germline CDR1 is MNHEY and CDR2 is SVGAGI. The CDR3 coding sequence is TGTGCCAGCGGAAACCAAGCGGGAGGATTGGATGAGCAGTTCTTC. Encoded protein: CASGNQAGGLDEQFF.

The chain carries TRBV10-3 and TRBJ1-4; D perhaps matches TRBD1 (5 bases). Germline V gene data show CDR1 as ENHRY and CDR2 as SYGVKD. CDR3 length equals 15 residues. The V gene lost 9 bases and the J gene lost 8 bases, with 22 bases spanning the gap. CDR3 residues: CAMLGQLNPGEKLFF. The DNA for the CDR3 is TGTGCCATGCTGGGGCAACTCAACCCAGGGGAAAAACTGTTTTTT.

This CDR3 reads CASSLPTERDFEKLFF. In DNA form, the CDR3 reads TGTGCCAGCAGCTTGCCGACCGAGCGGGACTTTGAAAAACTGTTTTTT. This chain uses TRBV5-5 with TRBJ1-4, with a possible D match to TRBD1 (5 bases). V lost 1 base and J lost 7, with 17 bases in between. Germline CDR1 is SGHKS and CDR2 is YYEKEE (reference sequence). There are 16 residues in the CDR3.

This rearrangement joins TRBV2 to TRBJ1-1; the D gene is possibly TRBD1 (5 bases). CDR3 length: 13 residues. Between the trimmed V and J ends, which lost 7 bases and 5 bases, there was a span of 14 bases. Germline CDR1 is SNHLY and CDR2 is FYNNEI. CDR3 sequence: CASTLGERTEAFF. CDR3 nucleotide sequence: TGTGCCAGCACTCTGGGGGAGAGGACTGAAGCTTTCTTT.